These 20 T cell receptor beta chains were sequenced from one sample in a study of cytomegalovirus exposure and HLA in healthy donors. TCRdb keeps only in-frame clones here, not all; method: immunoSEQ multiplex PCR. Counted here are about 180,000 clones, around 86% occurring once; the ten biggest clones make up less than 3.5%. The sequencing sample was made of PBMCs. These receptors came from a man between 18 and 35 years old in good health and CMV-seropositive.

The chain is built from TRBV9 and TRBJ2-7; 8 bases fit TRBD2. Per germline, CDR1 SGDLS and CDR2 YYNGEE. Trimming cost V 4 bases and J 4 bases; bases outside gene matches: 7. The CDR3 runs 14 residues. The CDR3 DNA reads as TGTGCCAGCAGCCTCGGGGGGGGCCAATACGAGCAGTACTTC. Its translation: CASSLGGGQYEQYF.

The chain is built from TRBV14 and TRBJ1-1; D ambiguous. The CDR3 totals 14 residues. Germline V lookup: CDR1 SGHDN, CDR2 FVKESK. Trimming removed 3 bases from V and 3 bases from J, with 11 bases in between. For the CDR3, the DNA is TGTGCCAGCAGCCATGAGCTGCGGGACACTGAAGCTTTCTTT. Its protein is CASSHELRDTEAFF.

The chain has TRBV6-5 and TRBJ2-1; D is possibly TRBD1 (5 bases). The CDR3 has 14 amino acids. V lost 0 bases to trimming and J lost 5 bases, with 8 bases between them. Germline V gene sequence: CDR1 MNHEY, CDR2 SVGAGI. CDR3 in amino acids: CASSYSGHNNEQFF. In DNA, the CDR3 is TGTGCCAGCAGTTACTCCGGACATAACAATGAGCAGTTCTTC.

This clone appeared a single time. The rearrangement joins TRBV6-5 to TRBJ1-5; 8 bases match TRBD1. Germline values: CDR1 MNHEY, CDR2 SVGAGI. V lost 8 bases to trimming and J lost 5 bases; unmatched junction nucleotides: 8. This CDR3 has 14 residues. CDR3 loop: CASGLGQGYQPQHF. For the CDR3, the DNA is TGTGCCAGCGGTTTAGGACAGGGTTATCAGCCCCAGCATTTT.

This CDR3 is CASRPTGLGYTF. Here the CDR3 DNA reads TGTGCCAGCCGGCCGACAGGGTTAGGCTACACCTTC. The chain joins TRBV28 to TRBJ1-2; TRBD1 aligns across 7 bases. Germline loops: CDR1 MDHEN, CDR2 SYDVKM. V shed 8 bases, J shed 8 bases, and the junction held 8 bases outside the gene matches. The CDR3 loop spans 12 amino acids.

The J gene is TRBJ2-2, the V gene TRBV19; D is possibly TRBD1 (6 bases). The V end lost 1 base, the J end lost 6 bases, and 6 bases lay between the germline ends. Germline lookup yields CDR1 LNHDA and CDR2 SQIVND (reference sequence). The CDR3 consists of 13 residues. For the CDR3, the DNA is TGTGCCAGTAGTATAGCAGGGGCCGGGGAGCTGTTTTTT. This gives the protein CASSIAGAGELFF.

The chain joins TRBV6-6 to TRBJ2-3; the D is unclear. V shed 2 bases and J shed 4 bases, with 7 bases lying between them. The germline gives CDR1 MNHNY, CDR2 SVGAGI (reference sequence). The length of the CDR3 is 13 residues. The CDR3 coding sequence is TGTGCCAGCAGTTACCGGAGTCCAGATACGCAGTATTTT. Its translation is CASSYRSPDTQYF.

The J gene is TRBJ2-3, the V gene TRBV6-4; the match to TRBD2 covers 8 bases. The germline gives CDR1 MRHNA, CDR2 SNTAGT. This CDR3 has 16 amino acids. V lost 4 bases and J lost 2; bases outside the gene matches: 8. In nucleotides, the CDR3 is TGTGCCAGCAGTGGACGGGCCGGGGGGGCCACAGATACGCAGTATTTT. Translated, it gives CASSGRAGGATDTQYF.

The rearrangement joins TRBV30 to TRBJ2-5; 9 bases line up with TRBD1. This CDR3 contains 16 residues. J lost 3 bases, V lost 3 bases, and 11 bases had no gene match. Looked up from germline, CDR1 is GTSNPN and CDR2 is SVGIG (reference sequence). The DNA of the CDR3 is TGTGCCTGGAGGGGTTTTAGGACAGGGGATAAAGAGACCCAGTACTTC. It encodes CAWRGFRTGDKETQYF.

In DNA, the CDR3 is TGTGCCAGCAGCCTCCGGGACAGGGACAATGAGCAGTTCTTC. Amino acids: CASSLRDRDNEQFF. The chain is built from TRBV9 and TRBJ2-1; 9 nucleotides align to TRBD1. This CDR3 has 14 residues. Trimming at V came to 4 bases and at J to 5 bases, leaving 4 bases not matched to a gene. Germline assignment: CDR1 SGDLS and CDR2 YYNGEE. Combining the CDR3 with reference TRBV9 and TRBJ2-1 gives the whole variable domain DSGVTQTPKHLITATGQRVTLRCSPRSGDLSVYWYQQSLDQGLQFLIQYYNGEERAKGNILERFSAQQFPDLHSELNLSSLELGDSALYFCASSLRDRDNEQFFGPGTRLTVL.

CDR3 amino acids: CASSYSGGGYYEQYF. Here the CDR3 DNA reads TGTGCCAGCAGTTACTCTGGGGGGGGCTACTACGAGCAGTACTTC. The gene calls are TRBV6-5 and TRBJ2-7; maybe TRBD2 (7 bases). V was trimmed by 0 bases and J by 3 bases, leaving 12 bases between them. The CDR3 spans 15 residues. From germline, CDR1 is MNHEY and CDR2 SVGAGI.

The chain recombines TRBV7-2 with TRBJ2-5, with 8 positions matching TRBD2. The CDR3 extends over 16 amino acids. The V segment lost 5 bases and the J segment 4 bases; nucleotides outside the gene matches: 12. The V gene's germline CDR1 is SGHTA and CDR2 FQGNSA. The CDR3 DNA follows: TGTGCCAGCAGCATGGGAACGGGGGGGCGGAGAGAGACCCAGTACTTC. It codes for CASSMGTGGRRETQYF.

This chain connects TRBV6-6 to TRBJ1-1, with 7 bases matching TRBD1. The CDR3 is made up of 16 amino acids. Germline CDR1 and CDR2: MNHNY and SVGAGI (reference sequence). V lost 7 bases to trimming and J lost 5 bases; unmatched junction nucleotides: 16. The CDR3 reads CASKGDRAHRGTEAFF. The DNA for the CDR3 is TGTGCCAGCAAGGGTGACAGGGCGCATAGGGGGACTGAAGCTTTCTTT.

The rearrangement joins TRBV11-3 to TRBJ2-3; 7 positions agree with TRBD1. V was clipped by 5 bases and J by 2 bases; unmatched bases: 22. The CDR3 sequence is 20 residues long. Looked up from germline, CDR1 is SGHNT and CDR2 is YENEEA. The CDR3 is CASSPGTVAAATSDTDTQYF. CDR3 sequence (DNA): TGTGCCAGCAGCCCCGGGACAGTCGCAGCTGCCACGTCTGACACAGATACGCAGTATTTT.

This clone was detected a few times. This chain connects TRBV11-2 to TRBJ2-7; D call uncertain. With 3 bases removed from V and 5 bases from J, the gap between germline ends came to 8 bases. The CDR3 length is 12 residues. Germline CDR1 SGHAT, CDR2 FQNNGV. The CDR3: CASSFWQNEQYF. DNA of the CDR3: TGTGCCAGCAGCTTTTGGCAGAACGAGCAGTACTTC.

J is TRBJ2-1 and V is TRBV7-9; TRBD1 aligns across 9 bases. CDR3 length: 17 amino acids. From germline, CDR1 is SEHNR and CDR2 FQNEAQ (reference sequence). V trimming: 5 bases; J trimming: 1 base; junction bases outside the gene matches: 9. CDR3 amino acids: CASSDTTQGASYNEQFF. CDR3 bases: TGTGCCAGCAGCGATACCACACAGGGGGCTTCCTACAATGAGCAGTTCTTC.

This clone was detected a few times. The chain is built from TRBV29-1 and TRBJ1-2; the D gene is possibly TRBD1 (6 bases). V was cut by 2 bases and J by 1 base, with 11 bases left in between. In germline, CDR1 is SQVTM, CDR2 ANQGSEA. There are 14 residues in the CDR3. The DNA of the CDR3 is TGCAGCGTTGAAACCGCCAGGGGTAACTATGGCTACACCTTC. As protein: CSVETARGNYGYTF.

The V and J genes are TRBV7-9 and TRBJ2-7, with D perhaps TRBD1 (6 bases). Germline CDR1 is SEHNR and CDR2 is FQNEAQ (reference sequence). Deletions cut 4 bases from V and 9 bases from J, with 19 bases between. The CDR3 is 14 residues long. The CDR3: CASSSPGQGHVQYF. CDR3 nucleotides: TGTGCCAGCAGCTCTCCGGGTCAGGGGCATGTGCAGTACTTC.

The genes are TRBV2 and TRBJ2-5; 8 nucleotides line up with TRBD2. The V gene end was trimmed by 8 bases and the J gene end by 5 bases; junction bases not matched to a gene: 13. The germline V gene has CDR1 SNHLY and CDR2 FYNNEI. CDR3 length: 15 residues. The CDR3 nucleotides read TGTGCCAGCTGCAGTCCGGGGGGGAGCCTGGAGACCCAGTACTTC. It encodes CASCSPGGSLETQYF.

This sequence joins TRBV27 and TRBJ1-1, with unresolved D. The CDR3 runs 13 residues. Germline CDR1 reads MNHEY; CDR2 reads SMNVEV (reference sequence). V was shortened by 5 bases and J by 1 base, with 8 bases between the two germline ends. CDR3 sequence reads: CASSAAGNTEAFF. In nucleotides, the CDR3 is TGTGCCAGCAGTGCCGCAGGGAACACTGAAGCTTTCTTT.